The text below deals with one T cell receptor (beta chain). As yet, its antigen is unknown. The PCR had 60 Vbeta and 13 Jbeta primers. Sequencing used immunoSEQ multiplex PCR; TCRdb keeps in-frame clones, though not all of them. The table has some 70,000 clones, 60% to 75% seen once. The sample comes from a study of cytomegalovirus exposure and HLA in healthy donors. Notes on the study in general: The study designated fewer than 200 TCR beta chains cytomegalovirus-associated. Later, an analysis found that common viral pathogens appeared to be linked with several of the most significant clusters. Another analysis was done later, and it associated more than 15,000 TCR beta sequences with HLA alleles at 0.05 false discovery rate.

The sequence derives from a male donor in good health and CMV-seropositive. The sample taken for sequencing was PBMCs.

This CDR3 reads CASSSNRDSYEQYF. CDR3 DNA sequence: TGTGCCAGCTCTTCAAACAGGGACTCCTACGAGCAGTACTTC. The chain links TRBV18 to TRBJ2-7; D perhaps matches TRBD1 (6 bases). Trimming took 6 bases from V and 0 from J, leaving 12 bases between them. The germline CDR1 and CDR2 sequences are KGHSH and LQKENI. The CDR3 is 14 residues long.